These 16 T cell receptor beta chains were all obtained from the same sample, sequenced in a study of Graves' ophthalmopathy and Graves' hyperthyroidism. The authors amplified TCR beta CDR3 regions from RNA transcripts. Following a first-round RT-PCR that used HTBI primers, a second-round multiplex PCR was carried out. MiXCR, run by TCRdb on the multiplex PCR reads, gives a single entry per CDR3 protein. This table has 450,000 or so distinct CDR3 sequences, around 14% appearing once. The sequenced sample was blood. These receptors all come from a woman aged 25 to 39 with Graves' ophthalmopathy.

This clonotype was seen more than once but under ten times. Compared with germline, one end of the junction differs, possibly owing to a read error. The rearrangement uses TRBV14 and TRBJ2-4; a weak D match, TRBD1 (6 bases). The germline V gene encodes CDR1 SGHDN and CDR2 FVKESK. This CDR3 comprises 14 residues. CDR3 DNA: TGTGCCAGCAACACAAGGGGGACCAAAAACATTAAGTACTTC. It codes for CASNTRGTKNIKYF. Supplemented by reference TRBV14 and TRBJ2-4, the full variable domain reads EAGVTQFPSHSVIEKGQTVTLRCDPISGHDNLYWYRRVMGKEIKFLLHFVKESKQDESGMPNNRFLAERTGGTYSTLKVQPAELEDSGVYFCASNTRGTKNIKYFGAGTRLSVL.

This clonotype was seen many times. The chain is built from TRBV12-3 or TRBV12-4 and TRBJ2-5, with a possible D match to TRBD1 (5 bases). Trimming shortened V by 5 bases and J by 5 bases, and 15 bases separated the two germline ends. The CDR3 is made up of 14 amino acids. The CDR3 loop reads CASSGQGGGETQYF. The CDR3 DNA reads TGTGCCAGCAGTGGCCAGGGTGGTGGGGAGACCCAGTACTTC.

This clonotype was found many times. The rearrangement uses TRBV3-1 and TRBJ2-7, with 8 bases identical to TRBD2. Germline loops: CDR1 LGHDT, CDR2 YNNKEL (reference sequence). J lost 12 bases, V lost 0 bases, and 4 bases had no gene match. This CDR3 is built from 12 residues. The CDR3 coding sequence is TGTGCCAGCAGCCAAGAGGAGCGGGGGACGTACTTC. This codes for CASSQEERGTYF.

This rearrangement joins TRBV5-1 to TRBJ2-7; 9 bases line up with TRBD1. CDR3 size: 16 residues. The V and J ends lost 4 bases and 3 bases, in that order; junction bases with no gene match: 11. Germline V gives CDR1 SGHRS, CDR2 YFSETQ. For the CDR3, the DNA is TGCGCCAGCAGCAAACGACAGGGGGAGAGAATCTACGAGCAGTACTTC. Residues: CASSKRQGERIYEQYF.

This clonotype came up many times. The chain employs TRBV4-2 and TRBJ1-1, with D perhaps TRBD1 (5 bases). V dropped 1 base and J dropped 5 bases, with 17 bases sitting between them. The CDR3 runs 16 residues. Germline values: CDR1 LGHNA, CDR2 YNFKEQ. CDR3 sequence reads: CASSQVQGRWSTEAFF. CDR3 bases: TGTGCCAGCAGCCAAGTTCAGGGCAGGTGGTCGACTGAAGCTTTCTTT.

This clonotype was counted many times. The chain uses TRBV6-1 and TRBJ2-7, with 11 bases fitting TRBD2. The CDR3 is made up of 14 amino acids. Unmatched junction bases numbered 5, after V lost 7 bases and J lost 3 bases. Germline CDR1 reads MNHNS; CDR2 reads SASEGT. The CDR3 spells CASILTSGSYEQYF. CDR3 in DNA: TGTGCCAGCATCTTAACTAGCGGGAGCTACGAGCAGTACTTC.

This clonotype came up many times. The chain carries TRBV7-3 and TRBJ1-1; no definite D call. The CDR3 spans 12 residues. V was pared by 2 bases and J by 6 bases, with 7 bases between. The germline CDR1 and CDR2 sequences are SGHTA and FQGTGA. The CDR3 region is CASSLGSAEAFF. In DNA, the CDR3 is TGTGCCAGCAGCTTAGGTTCGGCTGAAGCTTTCTTT.

The chain links TRBV14 to TRBJ1-6; 9 bases fit TRBD1. This CDR3 region has 16 residues. Germline V gene data show CDR1 as SGHDN and CDR2 as FVKESK. V dropped 5 bases and J dropped 9; count of bases not matched to a gene: 11. CDR3 residues: CASSARAGTGISPLHF. CDR3 coding DNA: TGTGCCAGCAGCGCTCGCGCCGGGACAGGGATTTCACCCCTCCACTTT.

This clonotype occurred many times. This rearrangement joins TRBV10-3 to TRBJ1-2, with D possibly TRBD1 on 5 matching bases. Germline V gene lookup returns CDR1 ENHRY and CDR2 SYGVKD. This CDR3 is built from 17 residues. Trimming took off 4 bases at V and 4 bases at J, with 22 bases between the two ends. The CDR3 nucleotides read TGTGCCATCAGTGGGTCGAAAAGAGGGGACGGCTTCTATGGCTACACCTTC. This translates into CAISGSKRGDGFYGYTF.

In this sample, this clonotype turned up many times. V gene TRBV20-1 combines with J gene TRBJ1-2; D is uncertain. Trimming removed 6 bases at V and 1 base at J, with 6 bases between. The CDR3 runs to 11 residues. The germline V gene has CDR1 DFQATT and CDR2 SNEGSKA (reference sequence). CDR3 residues: CSAHLNYGYTF. CDR3 sequence (DNA): TGCAGTGCCCACCTTAACTATGGCTACACCTTC.

This clonotype has at least ten counts. This chain joins TRBV12-3 or TRBV12-4 and TRBJ2-7, with D possibly matching TRBD1 (5 bases). The CDR3 is 14 amino acids. Trimming pared 3 bases from V and 2 bases from J, leaving 11 bases between. CDR3 region: CASSFGRVTYEQYF. The CDR3 coding sequence is TGTGCCAGCAGTTTCGGCAGGGTTACCTACGAGCAGTACTTC.

This clonotype has a count of ten or more. The rearrangement links TRBV11-2 to TRBJ1-5, with a tentative D call TRBD1 (6 bases). This CDR3 contains 14 residues. The germline V gene encodes CDR1 SGHAT and CDR2 FQNNGV. V dropped 5 bases and J dropped 3 bases, with 11 bases sitting between them. CDR3: CASSIQGLNQPQHF. The CDR3 nucleotides are TGTGCCAGCAGCATACAGGGCCTCAATCAGCCCCAGCATTTT.

This clonotype has more than one count but fewer than ten. V is TRBV7-8 and J is TRBJ2-2, with D possibly TRBD1 on 6 matching bases. The CDR3 contains 11 residues. Per the germline V gene, CDR1 is SGHVS and CDR2 is FQNEAQ. Trimming took 8 bases from V and 6 from J, leaving 7 bases between them. DNA for the CDR3: TGTGCCAGCCAGGGGTCCGGGGAGCTGTTTTTT. Translation: CASQGSGELFF.

This clonotype was seen ten or more times. V usage is TRBV20-1 and J usage is TRBJ2-1; 9 bases line up with TRBD1. This CDR3 is built from 14 residues. The ends lost 7 bases at V and 8 bases at J; junction bases unmatched: 12. Germline V CDR1 and CDR2: DFQATT, SNEGSKA (reference sequence). CDR3 DNA: TGCAGTGTCCATGGGGGGACAGGGTTCCATGAGCAGTTCTTC. It specifies CSVHGGTGFHEQFF.

This clonotype was detected many times. The chain has TRBV11-2 and TRBJ1-1, with D unclear. V was shortened by 5 bases and J by 0 bases, with 13 bases between the two germline ends. From germline, CDR1 is SGHAT and CDR2 FQNNGV. The CDR3 length is 15 residues. The CDR3 region has the DNA TGTGCCAGCAGCCCCTGGGTCAGCATGAACACTGAAGCTTTCTTT. Amino acids: CASSPWVSMNTEAFF.

This clonotype has ten or more counts. The chain carries TRBV19 and TRBJ1-2, with 9 bases fitting TRBD1. CDR1 and CDR2 (germline): LNHDA, SQIVND (reference sequence). This CDR3 has 13 amino acids. V was clipped by 10 bases and J by 7 bases; unmatched bases: 10. Here the CDR3 reads CATRTGEGAGYTF. CDR3 DNA: TGTGCCACCCGGACAGGGGAAGGGGCTGGCTACACCTTC.